The following is a T cell receptor beta chain sequence with its context. The germline V gene has CDR1 MNHEY and CDR2 SMNVEV (reference sequence). The V gene lost 4 bases and the J gene lost 4 bases, with 12 bases spanning the gap. This CDR3 region has 14 residues. The sample originates from a study of blood T cell repertoires in COVID-19. In the original processing: Counts of nucleated cells, estimated from reference gene primer amplification, were obtained. Sequencing used immunoSEQ multiplex PCR; TCRdb keeps in-frame clones, though not all of them. The V and J calls and clone size were taken over from that table, and D and trimming were inferred from the DNA. The sample includes 250,000 to 300,000 clones, roughly 79% seen only once; the top ten take around 2.9%.

The chain recombines TRBV27 with TRBJ2-3, with D possibly matching TRBD1 (6 bases). Sequencing was performed on peripheral blood. The receptor's source is a woman aged 55-69 years with active or convalescent COVID-19. Here the CDR3 reads CASSSGVSADTQYF. The CDR3 nucleotides read TGTGCCAGCAGTTCAGGGGTCAGTGCAGATACGCAGTATTTT.